The next 17 T cell receptor beta chains were all read from a single sample in a study of lymphopenia after photon versus proton radiotherapy. Sequencing used immunoSEQ multiplex PCR; TCRdb keeps in-frame clones, though not all of them. This table has some 25,000 clones, over 85% appearing once. The sequenced sample was peripheral blood, obtained from a patient treated with photon-based radiotherapy. These receptors were taken from a woman aged 45-59 years with cholangiocarcinoma.

V is TRBV6-1 and J is TRBJ1-3, with a tentative D call TRBD1 (5 bases). The length of the CDR3 is 17 residues. The V end lost 3 bases, the J end lost 0 bases, and 15 bases lay between the germline ends. Per germline, CDR1 MNHNS and CDR2 SASEGT. The CDR3 DNA sequence: TGTGCCAGCAGTGAGCCCCAGGGAACGGGCTCTGGAAACACCATATATTTT. Translated: CASSEPQGTGSGNTIYF.

The chain employs TRBV10-3 and TRBJ1-1; D is possibly TRBD1 (6 bases). CDR3 length equals 17 residues. Germline V gene data show CDR1 as ENHRY and CDR2 as SYGVKD. With 0 bases removed from V and 0 bases from J, the gap between germline ends came to 14 bases. CDR3 bases: TGTGCCATCAGTGAGTCAGGAGGGGGGAGCGTGAACACTGAAGCTTTCTTT. Protein product: CAISESGGGSVNTEAFF.

The chain employs TRBV7-9 and TRBJ2-7; D is perhaps TRBD1 or TRBD2 (6 bases each). This CDR3 has 13 amino acids. Germline V gives CDR1 SEHNR, CDR2 FQNEAQ (reference sequence). V dropped 2 bases and J dropped 7 bases, with 12 bases sitting between them. CDR3 DNA sequence: TGTGCCAGCAGCTTAAATGGAGGGGGGGAGCAGTACTTC. This gives the protein CASSLNGGGEQYF.

This clone was recorded only once. CDR3 sequence (DNA): TGCAGCGTTGGTCCGGGGGAGACCCAGTACTTC. Encoded protein: CSVGPGETQYF. The chain uses TRBV29-1 and TRBJ2-5; D is perhaps TRBD2 (5 bases). Trimming removed 4 bases from V and 5 bases from J, with 8 bases in between. CDR3 size: 11 residues. From germline, CDR1 is SQVTM and CDR2 ANQGSEA.

The chain uses TRBV4-1 and TRBJ1-2; 10 positions match TRBD1. The germline gives CDR1 MGHRA, CDR2 YSYEKL. Unmatched junction bases numbered 7, after V lost 2 bases and J lost 4 bases. The CDR3 sequence is 16 residues long. CDR3 loop: CASSQPRQGAGYGYTF. The CDR3 nucleotides read TGCGCCAGCAGCCAACCACGACAGGGGGCCGGCTATGGCTACACCTTC.

The chain combines TRBV7-9 with TRBJ1-1; D is possibly TRBD1 (5 bases). Germline V gene data show CDR1 as SEHNR and CDR2 as FQNEAQ (reference sequence). The CDR3 is made up of 16 amino acids. Trimming left V 0 bases short and J 3 bases short, with 14 bases between. CDR3 nucleotides: TGTGCCAGCAGCTTAGCCGCCCCGGGGACTTACACTGAAGCTTTCTTT. It codes for CASSLAAPGTYTEAFF. Complete variable domain (other parts from reference TRBV7-9 and TRBJ1-1): DTGVSQNPRHKITKRGQNVTFRCDPISEHNRLYWYRQTLGQGPEFLTYFQNEAQLEKSRLLSDRFSAERPKGSFSTLEIQRTEQGDSAMYLCASSLAAPGTYTEAFFGQGTRLTVV.

This clone was detected only once. V is TRBV2 and J is TRBJ2-7; D not resolved. This CDR3 is 14 amino acids long. V was trimmed by 5 bases and J by 4 bases, leaving 15 bases between them. Germline loops: CDR1 SNHLY, CDR2 FYNNEI. Written as DNA, the CDR3 is TGTGCCAGCAGTTATAATAGTTTCGGGTACGAGCAGTACTTC. It encodes CASSYNSFGYEQYF.

The rearrangement joins TRBV2 to TRBJ1-5; 8 bases are shared with TRBD1. This CDR3 has 16 residues. Germline-derived CDR1 and CDR2 are SNHLY and FYNNEI. V shed 6 bases and J 2 bases; nucleotides not matched to a gene: 9. The chain's CDR3 is CASSPGQERGNQPQHF. CDR3 sequence (DNA): TGTGCCAGCAGCCCGGGACAGGAGCGAGGCAATCAGCCCCAGCATTTT.

The genes are TRBV9 and TRBJ1-2, with D tentatively TRBD1 (6 bases). V dropped 0 bases and J dropped 4 bases, with 13 bases sitting between them. In germline, CDR1 is SGDLS, CDR2 YYNGEE. This CDR3 contains 15 residues. The CDR3 DNA sequence: TGTGCCAGCAGCGTAGGGGGGCGGGTACGCTATGGCTACACCTTC. Its protein is CASSVGGRVRYGYTF.

CDR3 sequence: CASWGGNTIYF. The DNA for the CDR3 is TGTGCCAGCTGGGGTGGAAACACCATATATTTT. The chain has TRBV6-5 and TRBJ1-3; D not resolved. Germline lookup yields CDR1 MNHEY and CDR2 SVGAGI. This CDR3 spans 11 amino acids. V lost 8 bases, J lost 3 bases, and 5 bases lay in between.

The chain uses TRBV4-3 and TRBJ1-4, with D possibly being TRBD1 (5 bases). With 0 bases removed from V and 10 bases from J, the gap between germline ends came to 9 bases. Looked up from germline, CDR1 is LGHNA and CDR2 is YSLEER. The CDR3 is made up of 13 amino acids. The CDR3 reads CASSQDRGGKLFF. The CDR3 nucleotides are TGCGCCAGCAGCCAAGATCGGGGGGGAAAACTGTTTTTT.

The CDR3, as DNA: TGTGCCAGCAGCTTGGGGCTTGGGGTCACCGGGGAGCTGTTTTTT. This encodes CASSLGLGVTGELFF. This rearrangement joins TRBV5-8 to TRBJ2-2; D gene ambiguous. Trimming left V 0 bases short and J 4 bases short, with 10 bases between. CDR1 is SGHTS, CDR2 YDEGEE, per germline. The CDR3 sequence is 15 residues long.

The CDR3 spells CASSYSYRTDTEAFF. CDR3 DNA sequence: TGTGCCAGCAGTTACTCTTACAGGACCGACACTGAAGCTTTCTTT. This chain uses TRBV6-5 with TRBJ1-1; D is possibly TRBD1 (5 bases). The CDR3 is made up of 15 amino acids. Germline CDR1 is MNHEY and CDR2 is SVGAGI. The V end was cut by 0 bases, the J end by 3 bases, with 11 bases between.

This clone occurred once. The chain uses TRBV6-6 and TRBJ1-2; D is unclear. The CDR3 sequence is 14 residues long. The ends were cut back, 0 bases at V and 7 bases at J, with 12 bases in the middle. Germline CDR1 and CDR2: MNHNY and SVGAGI (reference sequence). CDR3 protein: CASSYSAGNGGYTF. The DNA for the CDR3 is TGTGCCAGCAGTTACTCCGCGGGGAACGGTGGCTACACCTTC.

This clone occurred a few times. This chain uses TRBV2 with TRBJ1-2; D possibly corresponds to TRBD1 (5 bases). Per the germline V gene, CDR1 is SNHLY and CDR2 is FYNNEI. V was trimmed by 5 bases and J by 4 bases, leaving 17 bases between them. The CDR3 loop spans 15 amino acids. The CDR3 nucleotides read TGTGCCAGCAGTTTCCAACTCGACAGATCCTATGGCTACACCTTC. Translated: CASSFQLDRSYGYTF.

The chain is built from TRBV27 and TRBJ1-3; 8 bases align to TRBD1. The CDR3 runs 15 residues. Germline CDR1 reads MNHEY; CDR2 reads SMNVEV (reference sequence). V was pared by 5 bases and J by 0 bases, with 3 bases of the junction left unmatched. CDR3: CASSRDRSSGNTIYF. The CDR3 nucleotides are TGTGCCAGCAGTCGGGACAGGAGCTCTGGAAACACCATATATTTT.

As DNA, the CDR3 is TGTGCCAGCAGCTACGGGGCGGGCCAAGAGACCCAGTACTTC. The encoded protein is CASSYGAGQETQYF. The rearrangement joins TRBV7-2 to TRBJ2-5; perhaps D is TRBD1 or TRBD2 (5 bases each). V lost 4 bases and J 1 base, leaving 10 bases between the germline ends. The CDR3 is made up of 14 amino acids. Germline CDR1 is SGHTA and CDR2 is FQGNSA.